Described below is a single TCR beta chain sequence and its context. The antigen is not known. The data originate from a study of cytomegalovirus exposure and HLA in healthy donors. Study at large: Within an early data release were roughly 90 million unique TCRs drawn from HLA-typed donors.

Trimming took off 4 bases at V and 7 bases at J, with 19 bases between the two ends. The CDR3 spans 15 residues. General study results and limits: A missense DCLRE1C variant was associated with V- and J-gene trimming of TCR beta chains in a later analysis, and an independent cohort replicated the association. Earlier analysis found most TCR beta V segments productive about 87% or about 30% of the time. Accurate HLA-A and HLA-B prediction from TCR beta sequences was reported for most subjects.

With 60 Vbeta and 13 Jbeta primers, the PCR was carried out. Sequencing used immunoSEQ multiplex PCR; TCRdb keeps in-frame clones, though not all of them. This table has 150,000 to 200,000 clones, 75% to 90% appearing once. This receptor was identified in a man in his late teens or twenties in good health and CMV-seropositive. The specimen sequenced was PBMCs. The chain links TRBV23-1 to TRBJ1-2; unclear D gene. TRBV23-1 is labeled an ORF, and its function is uncertain. CDR3 coding DNA: TGCGCCAGCAGTCTGGGAACACTTTATGCGGGTGGCTACACCTTC. It translates to CASSLGTLYAGGYTF.